This TCR beta chain was recovered during a study of blood T cells in healthy people across ages. General study points: Estimated diversity that came from one million T cells was considered an underestimate.

Primed by a sample-barcoded 5' primer and a J-beta primer mix, a second PCR proceeded for 7 to 11 cycles. TCRdb passed the 5' RACE reads through MiXCR, listing each CDR3 protein once. The data contain 800,000 to 950,000 distinct CDR3 sequences, around 49% of them singletons. In this sample, this clonotype turned up once. The antigen remains undetermined. Between the trimmed V and J ends, which lost 4 bases and 7 bases, there was a span of 8 bases. The CDR3 extends over 13 amino acids. Germline V CDR1 and CDR2: SGHVS, FNYEAQ. Material: blood. The V and J genes are TRBV7-6 and TRBJ1-6, with D possibly matching TRBD1 (5 bases). The sequence was collected from a man under 40 in good health. Here the CDR3 DNA reads TGTGCCAGCAGCTCAGCAGGGAATTCACCCCTCCACTTT. This translates into CASSSAGNSPLHF.